This T cell receptor (beta chain) stems from a study of stem cell transplantation in POMP-related autoinflammatory disease. CDR1 is SGHTA and CDR2 is FQGNSA in the germline V gene. Trimming stripped 5 bases from V and 2 bases from J, with 13 bases between. The CDR3 runs 14 residues. Some clones are missing from TCRdb's copy, which holds only in-frame ones; the method was immunoSEQ multiplex PCR. The table lists 5,000 or so clones, 80% to 95% of them singletons. This clone was seen just once. Its antigen is undetermined. Study results and caveats: PRAID patients trended toward lower TRB diversity and higher clonality in all analyzed T-cell subsets.

The chain links TRBV7-2 to TRBJ2-7; D perhaps matches TRBD2 (6 bases). Sequencing was performed on CD8+ T cells from PBMCs, taken after stem cell transplantation. The sequence came from a human patient with POMP-related autoinflammation and immune dysregulation (PRAID). Some T cells may trace back to the graft donor. Here the CDR3 DNA reads TGTGCCAGCAGCCAAGGGCGGGACCCCTACGAGCAGTACTTC. Residues: CASSQGRDPYEQYF. Full variable domain (missing parts from reference TRBV7-2 and TRBJ2-7): GAGVSQSPSNKVTEKGKDVELRCDPISGHTALYWYRQSLGQGLEFLIYFQGNSAPDKSGLPSDRFSAERTGGSVSTLTIQRTQQEDSAVYLCASSQGRDPYEQYFGPGTRLTVT.